This T cell receptor (beta chain) was retrieved from a study of regulatory T cells in long-lasting Graves disease. The CDR3 contains 17 residues. Germline values: CDR1 MDHEN, CDR2 SYDVKM. V gave up 8 bases and J gave up 0 bases, with 20 bases separating them. In this sample, this clonotype turned up many times. Time point indicated: persistent/refractory GD, antithyroid drugs over 5 years with positive TRAb. Extracted PBMC RNA gave rise to the TCR library. Researchers made TCR beta libraries by using iRepertoire HTBI primers and running Arm-PCR on CDR3 regions. One entry per CDR3 protein, called by TCRdb with MiXCR from the multiplex PCR reads. The data show hundreds of thousands of distinct CDR3 sequences, with about 20% seen just once and approximately 8% held by the top ten.

The origin of this receptor is a female donor with Graves disease. The J gene is TRBJ1-5, the V gene TRBV28; D ambiguous. The specimen comprised peripheral blood mononuclear cells (PBMCs), sampled when the disease was refractory, from a patient treated with antithyroid drugs. The CDR3 here is CASRLGRPNHSNQPQHF. CDR3 DNA: TGTGCCAGCCGTCTCGGCAGGCCTAACCATAGCAATCAGCCCCAGCATTTT. The entire variable domain, with the rest obtained from reference TRBV28 and TRBJ1-5, is as follows: DVKVTQSSRYLVKRTGEKVFLECVQDMDHENMFWYRQDPGLGLRLIYFSYDVKMKEKGDIPEGYSVSREKKERFSLILESASTNQTSMYLCASRLGRPNHSNQPQHFGDGTRLSIL.